The 32 T cell receptor beta chains below all came from one sample that was sequenced in a study of a mutant IDH1 vaccine in newly diagnosed glioma. Clones were sequenced by immunoSEQ multiplex PCR, and TCRdb holds only the in-frame ones, with some missing. The sample comprises tens of thousands of clones, roughly 79% of which are singletons, and under 7% rests with the top ten. These TCRs' antigens remain unknown. The time point is: week 35, safety follow-up. Mutant IDH1 20-mer peptide, at 300 ug, made up each vaccine dose, with topical imiquimod. The material sequenced was PBMCs, taken from a glioma patient whose treatment included an IDH1 peptide vaccine. The receptor set was obtained from a man aged 35-49 years with glioma.

The chain recombines TRBV9 with TRBJ2-1, with D possibly being TRBD1 (5 bases). The length of the CDR3 is 15 residues. Trimming left V 1 base short and J 6 bases short, with 14 bases between. CDR1 and CDR2 from the germline V gene are SGDLS and YYNGEE. DNA for the CDR3: TGTGCCAGCAGCGTATTAGGGCAGGGAACCAATGAGCAGTTCTTC. It yields the protein CASSVLGQGTNEQFF.

V gene TRBV11-3 combines with J gene TRBJ2-7, with TRBD2 as a possible D gene (6 bases). V shed 5 bases and J shed 2 bases, with 10 bases lying between them. This CDR3 has 13 amino acids. The germline gives CDR1 SGHNT, CDR2 YENEEA. The CDR3 protein is CASSAGRTYEQYF. The DNA for the CDR3 is TGTGCCAGCAGCGCGGGACGGACCTACGAGCAGTACTTC.

The chain combines TRBV9 with TRBJ2-1; 8 bases line up with TRBD1. Unmatched junction bases numbered 12, after V lost 4 bases and J lost 0 bases. CDR3 length: 18 amino acids. Germline-derived CDR1 and CDR2 are SGDLS and YYNGEE. The CDR3 spells CASSKGRGPRGSYNEQFF. Here the CDR3 DNA reads TGTGCCAGCAGCAAAGGCAGGGGGCCGCGGGGCTCCTACAATGAGCAGTTCTTC.

A single count supports this clone. The rearrangement joins TRBV27 to TRBJ2-7; no firm D call. Trimming took 5 bases from V and 5 from J, leaving 19 bases between them. The CDR3 consists of 15 residues. The germline CDR1 and CDR2 sequences are MNHEY and SMNVEV (reference sequence). CDR3 residues: CASSPVSLVNHEQYF. CDR3 coding DNA: TGTGCCAGCAGTCCCGTGAGCCTGGTCAACCACGAGCAGTACTTC.

This sequence joins TRBV27 and TRBJ2-7; the match to TRBD2 covers 7 bases. The germline V gene has CDR1 MNHEY and CDR2 SMNVEV (reference sequence). The CDR3 is 15 amino acids. V was pared by 2 bases and J by 0 bases, with 4 bases of the junction left unmatched. CDR3 amino acids: CASSLASGSSYEQYF. CDR3 bases: TGTGCCAGCAGTTTAGCTAGCGGAAGCTCCTACGAGCAGTACTTC.

The chain links TRBV9 to TRBJ2-6, with no clear D. V was cut by 0 bases and J by 3 bases, with 7 bases left in between. This CDR3 is built from 15 residues. The germline V gene encodes CDR1 SGDLS and CDR2 YYNGEE. The CDR3 here is CASSVGALGANVLTF. The CDR3 nucleotides read TGTGCCAGCAGCGTAGGGGCCCTTGGGGCCAACGTCCTGACTTTC.

The chain combines TRBV5-1 with TRBJ2-3; no clear D. This CDR3 has 16 residues. Trimming took 7 bases from V and 6 from J, leaving 24 bases between them. From germline, CDR1 is SGHRS and CDR2 YFSETQ. The CDR3 DNA follows: TGCGCCAGCGGCTCCGCTGTGGGTTCCGCACGGGATACGCAGTATTTT. Translated, it gives CASGSAVGSARDTQYF.

This clone was found a few times. The gene calls are TRBV20-1 and TRBJ1-2; maybe TRBD1 (5 bases). V lost 4 bases and J 4 bases, leaving 7 bases between the germline ends. CDR1 is DFQATT and CDR2 is SNEGSKA in the germline V gene (reference sequence). This CDR3 region has 11 residues. The CDR3, as DNA: TGCAGTGCTATAGACAGCTATGGCTACACCTTC. It is translated as CSAIDSYGYTF.

The V and J genes are TRBV19 and TRBJ1-5; the D gene is possibly TRBD1 (5 bases). Germline values: CDR1 LNHDA, CDR2 SQIVND (reference sequence). V was pared by 4 bases and J by 0 bases, with 13 bases between. CDR3 size: 16 residues. CDR3 coding DNA: TGTGCCAGTAGTACGGGACTGCTTAATAGCAATCAGCCCCAGCATTTT. Its translation: CASSTGLLNSNQPQHF. Supplemented by reference TRBV19 and TRBJ1-5, the full variable domain reads DGGITQSPKYLFRKEGQNVTLSCEQNLNHDAMYWYRQDPGQGLRLIYYSQIVNDFQKGDIAEGYSVSREKKESFPLTVTSAQKNPTAFYLCASSTGLLNSNQPQHFGDGTRLSIL.

The chain couples TRBV14 to TRBJ2-7; perhaps TRBD1 as D (6 bases). The V end lost 4 bases, the J end lost 4 bases, and 8 bases lay between the germline ends. CDR3 length: 12 amino acids. CDR1 and CDR2 (germline): SGHDN, FVKESK. The CDR3 nucleotides are TGTGCCAGCAGCCCCGGACAGTACGAGCAGTACTTC. Its translation is CASSPGQYEQYF.

The V and J genes are TRBV6-1 and TRBJ2-7; no clear D gene. Trimming shortened V by 6 bases and J by 3 bases, and 15 bases separated the two germline ends. This CDR3 is 14 amino acids long. CDR1 is MNHNS and CDR2 is SASEGT in the germline V gene. The CDR3 bases are TGTGCCAGCAGGTCCACCAAACGCTACTACGAGCAGTACTTC. It yields the protein CASRSTKRYYEQYF.

V is TRBV6-5 and J is TRBJ2-5; D might be TRBD1 (6 bases). Near its end, the DNA agrees better with TRBJ2-7, so the J call may be wrong. Looked up from germline, CDR1 is MNHEY and CDR2 is SVGAGI. The CDR3 is made up of 15 amino acids. The CDR3 DNA reads TGTGCCAGCAGTCCAAGACAGGCTCGCTCCTACGAGCAGTACTTC. Translated: CASSPRQARSYEQYF.

The J gene is TRBJ2-7, the V gene TRBV19; a weak D match, TRBD1 (5 bases). The length of the CDR3 is 14 residues. V lost 6 bases to trimming and J lost 5 bases, with 17 bases between them. The germline V gene encodes CDR1 LNHDA and CDR2 SQIVND (reference sequence). This chain's CDR3 is CASSSPQGNHEQYF. For the CDR3, the DNA is TGTGCCAGTAGCTCGCCGCAGGGTAACCACGAGCAGTACTTC.

V and J are TRBV6-5 and TRBJ1-2; D remains unclear. Germline CDR1 is MNHEY and CDR2 is SVGAGI. V was cut by 2 bases and J by 4 bases, with 8 bases left in between. This CDR3 spans 13 amino acids. This chain's CDR3 is CASSYTFGYGYTF. In nucleotides, the CDR3 is TGTGCCAGCAGTTACACCTTTGGCTATGGCTACACCTTC.

This clone was recorded a few times. This chain links TRBV4-3 with TRBJ1-6; D possibly corresponds to TRBD1 (5 bases). The CDR3 runs to 12 residues. V dropped 3 bases and J dropped 13 bases, with 10 bases sitting between them. Germline-derived CDR1 and CDR2 are LGHNA and YSLEER. The CDR3 DNA follows: TGCGCCAGCAGCCAGGGGGGTGGGCCCCTCCACTTT. Translation: CASSQGGGPLHF.

The chain joins TRBV6-5 to TRBJ2-1, with D maybe TRBD1 (5 bases). The germline CDR1 and CDR2 sequences are MNHEY and SVGAGI. V lost 5 bases, J lost 7 bases, and 12 bases lay in between. The CDR3 length is 13 residues. DNA of the CDR3: TGTGCCAGCAGTAAGCACAGGTCAAATGAGCAGTTCTTC. This codes for CASSKHRSNEQFF.

This chain connects TRBV30 to TRBJ1-1; 7 bases match TRBD1. Germline V lookup: CDR1 GTSNPN, CDR2 SVGIG (reference sequence). The CDR3 has 12 residues. With V trimmed by 5 bases and J by 4 bases, 4 bases remained unmatched. The CDR3 region is CAWSTGFTEAFF. CDR3 nucleotide sequence: TGTGCCTGGTCGACAGGGTTCACTGAAGCTTTCTTT.

This clone has just one count. The chain links TRBV7-9 to TRBJ2-7; D unclear. The CDR3 has 15 amino acids. The germline gives CDR1 SEHNR, CDR2 FQNEAQ (reference sequence). The V end lost 3 bases, the J end lost 4 bases, and 16 bases lay between the germline ends. CDR3 amino acids: CASSLGSVDPYEQYF. The CDR3 DNA follows: TGTGCCAGCAGCTTGGGCAGCGTAGATCCTTACGAGCAGTACTTC.

This clone has a handful of counts. The genes are TRBV28 and TRBJ2-4; D not resolved. Deletions cut 10 bases from V and 0 bases from J, with 13 bases between. The CDR3 is made up of 14 amino acids. Germline CDR1 MDHEN, CDR2 SYDVKM. The CDR3 nucleotides are TGTGCCACCATCTCCCCCCTAGCCAAAAACATTCAGTACTTC. Translated: CATISPLAKNIQYF.

The rearrangement links TRBV19 to TRBJ1-6; TRBD1 aligns across 10 bases. This CDR3 is 13 amino acids long. Germline trimming cut 5 bases from V and 8 bases from J; bases unmatched to any gene: 0. Germline V gene lookup returns CDR1 LNHDA and CDR2 SQIVND (reference sequence). The CDR3, as DNA: TGTGCCAGTAGTGGGACAGGGGATTCACCCCTCCACTTT. Translating it yields CASSGTGDSPLHF.

CDR3 in amino acids: CARPRESGTDTQYF. CDR3 DNA sequence: TGTGCCAGACCCCGGGAAAGCGGCACAGATACGCAGTATTTT. The rearrangement joins TRBV2 to TRBJ2-3, with D maybe TRBD2 (5 bases). Trimming shortened V by 9 bases and J by 1 base, and 14 bases separated the two germline ends. The CDR3 has 14 amino acids. CDR1 SNHLY and CDR2 FYNNEI come from the germline V gene.

This chain joins TRBV5-1 and TRBJ2-3; D gene unclear. CDR1 is SGHRS, CDR2 YFSETQ, per germline. This CDR3 has 15 amino acids. V gave up 2 bases and J gave up 0 bases, with 10 bases separating them. CDR3 amino acids: CASSFGTHSTDTQYF. CDR3 DNA: TGCGCCAGCAGCTTCGGTACCCATAGCACAGATACGCAGTATTTT.

CDR3 DNA sequence: TGTGCCACCAGCAGTGTGGGTGAAGGGACAGGGGTCTATGGCTACACCTTC. Translating gives CATSSVGEGTGVYGYTF. The chain uses TRBV15 and TRBJ1-2; 10 bases align to TRBD1. Trimming at V came to 3 bases and at J to 4 bases, leaving 11 bases not matched to a gene. Germline assignment: CDR1 LNHNV and CDR2 YYDKDF (reference sequence). The CDR3 runs to 17 residues. Full variable domain (missing parts from reference TRBV15 and TRBJ1-2): DAMVIQNPRYQVTQFGKPVTLSCSQTLNHNVMYWYQQKSSQAPKLLFHYYDKDFNNEADTPDNFQSRRPNTSFCFLDIRSPGLGDTAMYLCATSSVGEGTGVYGYTFGSGTRLTVV.

The CDR3: CASSSPGLAGSTDTQYF. CDR3 in DNA: TGTGCCAGCAGCTCTCCGGGACTAGCGGGATCCACAGATACGCAGTATTTT. V usage is TRBV5-4 and J usage is TRBJ2-3; 13 nucleotides align to TRBD2. V lost 3 bases to trimming and J lost 2 bases; unmatched junction nucleotides: 6. The CDR3 runs 17 residues. CDR1 is SGHNT, CDR2 YYREEE, per germline (reference sequence).

This clone was recorded only once. This chain connects TRBV7-2 to TRBJ2-1, with 10 nucleotides matching TRBD2. V lost 3 bases to trimming and J lost 8 bases; unmatched junction nucleotides: 10. This CDR3 region has 16 residues. CDR1 is SGHTA, CDR2 FQGNSA, per germline. The DNA of the CDR3 is TGTGCCAGCAGCTTGCGACTAAGCGGGGGGGGCGATGAGCAGTTCTTC. This encodes CASSLRLSGGGDEQFF.

This clone occurred a few times. The genes are TRBV27 and TRBJ1-5, with TRBD1 identical over 7 bases. The CDR3 length is 13 residues. V was clipped by 2 bases and J by 5 bases; unmatched bases: 0. Germline-derived CDR1 and CDR2 are MNHEY and SMNVEV (reference sequence). For the CDR3, the DNA is TGTGCCAGCAGTTTAGACAGGGATCAGCCCCAGCATTTT. This codes for CASSLDRDQPQHF.

The V call is TRBV10-3, the J call TRBJ2-5; the D gene is possibly TRBD2 (6 bases). The CDR3 consists of 13 residues. The germline V gene encodes CDR1 ENHRY and CDR2 SYGVKD. V was trimmed by 2 bases and J by 2 bases, leaving 6 bases between them. The CDR3 nucleotides are TGTGCCATCAGTGAGGGGGGGCAAGAGACCCAGTACTTC. Its translation is CAISEGGQETQYF.

The chain combines TRBV29-1 with TRBJ2-7, with 8 bases fitting TRBD2. The CDR3 extends over 13 amino acids. Germline V CDR1 and CDR2: SQVTM, ANQGSEA. The V segment lost 5 bases and the J segment 2 bases; nucleotides outside the gene matches: 5. The CDR3: CSVRAGGTYEQYF. CDR3 DNA sequence: TGCAGCGTTAGGGCGGGGGGCACCTACGAGCAGTACTTC.

V is TRBV7-9 and J is TRBJ1-4, with D perhaps TRBD1 (5 bases). The CDR3 runs to 14 residues. The germline V gene encodes CDR1 SEHNR and CDR2 FQNEAQ (reference sequence). Trimming removed 2 bases at V and 8 bases at J, with 12 bases between. The CDR3 here is CASSLTSGGEKLFF. As DNA, the CDR3 is TGTGCCAGCAGCTTAACGTCTGGGGGGGAAAAACTGTTTTTT.

This sequence joins TRBV4-1 and TRBJ2-7; TRBD2 aligns across 10 bases. There are 17 residues in the CDR3. Germline CDR1 reads MGHRA; CDR2 reads YSYEKL. V lost 2 bases, J lost 2 bases, and 9 bases stayed unmatched. CDR3 sequence: CASSQLLAGAGAYEQYF. In nucleotides, the CDR3 is TGCGCCAGCAGCCAACTGCTAGCGGGAGCAGGGGCCTACGAGCAGTACTTC.

This chain connects TRBV6-5 to TRBJ1-2, with 10 bases identical to TRBD1. Germline assignment: CDR1 MNHEY and CDR2 SVGAGI. With V trimmed by 2 bases and J by 4 bases, 4 bases remained unmatched. The CDR3 extends over 15 amino acids. CDR3 DNA: TGTGCCAGCAGTTACCGACAGGGGGCCGGCTATGGCTACACCTTC. Protein sequence: CASSYRQGAGYGYTF.

The CDR3, as DNA: TGTGCCAGCAGTGAACAAGGGCAGATCTACGAGCAGTACTTC. Its translation: CASSEQGQIYEQYF. The chain joins TRBV2 to TRBJ2-7; no reliable D call. Germline loops: CDR1 SNHLY, CDR2 FYNNEI. Deletions cut 2 bases from V and 3 bases from J, with 11 bases between. The CDR3 length is 14 residues.